This is a list of T cell receptor beta chains from one sample in a study of blood T cell repertoires in COVID-19. Sequencing was performed with immunoSEQ multiplex PCR; in TCRdb, only in-frame clones are kept and a portion is missing. The sample shows about 480,000 clones, roughly 85% of them seen only once. Sample: PBMCs or T cells enriched from blood (not recorded which). All receptors come from a woman aged 18-29 years with acute COVID-19. CDR3s include the opening cysteine and the closing phenylalanine or tryptophan. The order of the fields is J gene, D gene, clone size, V gene, CDR3 DNA, CDR3 protein. A D gene is named only where the DNA matches it firmly. Only part of the rows carry a size: once, few, many, or a class if the clone is expanded.

TRBJ2-7 . . TRBV5-1 TGCGCCAGCAGCTTGGGAGCCAATAACGTAGCGGAGCAGTACTTC CASSLGANNVAEQYF
TRBJ1-6 . . TRBV4-1 TGCGCCAGCAGCCAAGATTCGAGGGGGTTCTATAATTCACCCCTCCACTTT CASSQDSRGFYNSPLHF
TRBJ1-2 . . TRBV25-1 TGTGCCAGCAGTGAACAGGGGATGGGCTATGGCTACACCTTC CASSEQGMGYGYTF
TRBJ2-1 TRBD2 . TRBV6-2/TRBV6-3 TGTGCCAGCAGCCTACACGGAGGGACTAGCGTCTCCGGGCAGTTCTTC CASSLHGGTSVSGQFF
TRBJ1-2 . . TRBV2 TGTGCCAGCAGGGACTTATATGGCTACACCTTC CASRDLYGYTF
TRBJ1-1 . . TRBV9 TGTGCCAGCAGCGAGAAAGACATTCCCTACACTGAAGCTTTCTTT CASSEKDIPYTEAFF
TRBJ2-7 TRBD2 . TRBV10-3 TGTGCCATCAAGGATAGGACTAGCGGGAGGACCGAGCAGTACTTC CAIKDRTSGRTEQYF
TRBJ2-7 . . TRBV20-1 TGCAGTGCTAGTACAGGGAGTCACGAGCAGTACTTC CSASTGSHEQYF
TRBJ1-5 TRBD1 few TRBV4-1 TGCGCCAGCAGCCGAGGCCGACAGGGTTTGCGGAATCAGCCCCAGCATTTT CASSRGRQGLRNQPQHF
TRBJ1-2 TRBD1 . TRBV7-8 TGTGCCAGCAGCTTACCGGGACAGAACTATGGCTACACCTTC CASSLPGQNYGYTF
TRBJ2-3 . . TRBV5-1 TGCGCCAGCAGCTTGGAGGGGACAGATACGCAGTATTTT CASSLEGTDTQYF
TRBJ2-5 TRBD2 once TRBV19 TGTGCCAGTAGTCTAGGGACTAGCGGCCAGTACTTC CASSLGTSGQYF
TRBJ2-7 TRBD1 . TRBV25-1 TGTGCCGCCACGGACAGGGGGGGATACGAGCAGTACTTC CAATDRGGYEQYF
TRBJ2-1 . . TRBV4-3 TGCGCCAGCAGCCCCTATGTTAGCTCCTACAATGAGCAGTTCTTC CASSPYVSSYNEQFF